This TCR beta chain is drawn from a study of T-cell memory formation after mild COVID-19. Study-wide points: Clones shrinking between day 15 and 85 showed a balanced CD4/CD8 split, and those that grew later tilted toward CD4+. Among CD4+ contracting clones, most were CM and EM, and CD8+ ones EMRA. Cross-reactive memory seemingly joined, as some responding clones were found in pre-infection memory.

Regarding this clonotype: The antigen remains undetermined. The CDR3 does not end in the conserved phenylalanine or tryptophan, so this is likely a read error.

TCRdb redid the calling of the 5' RACE reads with MiXCR, one entry per CDR3 protein. Here the sample spans some 130,000 distinct CDR3 sequences, about 18% being singletons. The V and J ends lost 5 bases and 9 bases, in that order; junction bases with no gene match: 11. Germline V gene data show CDR1 as SEHNR and CDR2 as FQNEAQ (reference sequence). This CDR3 contains 15 residues. The TCR was taken from a man younger than 30 who had mild COVID-19 (a few samples of this study predate the infection). Cell type and time point are not known. Sequences were obtained from PBMCs or a T cell subset sorted from them (not recorded which). The chain carries TRBV7-9 and TRBJ2-1, with TRBD2 matching over 9 bases. The CDR3 DNA reads TGTGCCAGCAGCCCCTCTAGCGGGGCTGGGGGTGAGCAGTTCTCC. Protein sequence: CASSPSSGAGGEQFS.